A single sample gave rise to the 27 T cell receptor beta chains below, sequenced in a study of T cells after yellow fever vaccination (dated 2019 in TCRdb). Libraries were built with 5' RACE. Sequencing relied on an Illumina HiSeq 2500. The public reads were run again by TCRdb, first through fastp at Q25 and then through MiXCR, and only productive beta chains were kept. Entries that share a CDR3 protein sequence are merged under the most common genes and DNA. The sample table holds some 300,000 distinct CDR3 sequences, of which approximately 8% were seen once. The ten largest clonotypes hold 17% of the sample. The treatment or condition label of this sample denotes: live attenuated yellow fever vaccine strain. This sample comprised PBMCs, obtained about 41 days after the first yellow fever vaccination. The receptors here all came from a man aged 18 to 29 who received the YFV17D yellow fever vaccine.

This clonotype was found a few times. The CDR3 sequence: CASSPVEDGYTF. CDR3 sequence (DNA): TGTGCCAGCTCACCAGTCGAAGATGGCTACACCTTC. The chain is built from TRBV18 and TRBJ1-2; D unclear. This CDR3 comprises 12 residues. The germline CDR1 and CDR2 sequences are KGHSH and LQKENI. The germline V and J ends were trimmed by 2 bases and 6 bases, with 7 bases remaining between them.

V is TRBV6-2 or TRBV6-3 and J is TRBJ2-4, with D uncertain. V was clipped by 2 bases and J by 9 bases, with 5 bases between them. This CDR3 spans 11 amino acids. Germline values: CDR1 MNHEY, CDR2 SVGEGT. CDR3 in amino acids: CASSYEFIQYF. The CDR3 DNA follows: TGTGCCAGCAGTTACGAATTCATTCAGTACTTC.

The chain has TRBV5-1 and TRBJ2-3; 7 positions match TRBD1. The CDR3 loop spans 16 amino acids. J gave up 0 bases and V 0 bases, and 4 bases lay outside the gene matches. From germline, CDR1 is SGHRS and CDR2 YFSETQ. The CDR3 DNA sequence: TGCGCCAGCAGCTTGGCACCGGGACAGAGCACAGATACGCAGTATTTT. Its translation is CASSLAPGQSTDTQYF.

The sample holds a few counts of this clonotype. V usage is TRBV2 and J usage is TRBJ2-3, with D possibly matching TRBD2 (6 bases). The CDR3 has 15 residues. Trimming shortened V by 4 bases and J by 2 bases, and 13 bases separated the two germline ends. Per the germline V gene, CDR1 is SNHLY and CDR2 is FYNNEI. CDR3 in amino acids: CASSGMGGTTDTQYF. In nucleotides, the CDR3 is TGTGCCAGCAGTGGAATGGGGGGAACCACAGATACGCAGTATTTT.

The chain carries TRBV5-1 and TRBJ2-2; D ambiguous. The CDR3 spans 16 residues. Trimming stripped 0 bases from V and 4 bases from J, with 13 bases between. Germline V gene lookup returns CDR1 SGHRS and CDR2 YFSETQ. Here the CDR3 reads CASSLARPRGTGELFF. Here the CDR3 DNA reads TGCGCCAGCAGCTTGGCCAGGCCGCGTGGCACCGGGGAGCTGTTTTTT.

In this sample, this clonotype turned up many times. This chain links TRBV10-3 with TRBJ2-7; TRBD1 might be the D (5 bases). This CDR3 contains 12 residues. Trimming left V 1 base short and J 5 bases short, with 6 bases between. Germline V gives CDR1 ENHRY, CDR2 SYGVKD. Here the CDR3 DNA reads TGTGCCATCAGTGAGTACAGGAACGAGCAGTACTTC. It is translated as CAISEYRNEQYF.

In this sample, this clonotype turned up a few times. CDR3 bases: TGCAGTGCTAGAAAAGGCGGAGCTTTCTTT. Its translation is CSARKGGAFF. J is TRBJ1-1 and V is TRBV20-1; D is uncertain. The CDR3 consists of 10 residues. V lost 2 bases, J lost 10 bases, and 8 bases lay in between. Germline V CDR1 and CDR2: DFQATT, SNEGSKA (reference sequence).

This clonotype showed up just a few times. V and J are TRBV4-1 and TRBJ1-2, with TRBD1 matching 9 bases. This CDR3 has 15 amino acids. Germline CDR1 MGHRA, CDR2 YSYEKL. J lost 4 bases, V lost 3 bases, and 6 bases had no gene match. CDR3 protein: CASSQATGGTYGYTF. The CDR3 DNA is TGCGCCAGCAGCCAGGCGACAGGGGGAACCTATGGCTACACCTTC.

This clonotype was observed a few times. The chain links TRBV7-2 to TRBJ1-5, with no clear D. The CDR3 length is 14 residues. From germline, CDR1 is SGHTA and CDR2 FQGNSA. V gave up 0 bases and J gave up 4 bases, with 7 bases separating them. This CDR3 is CASSLARGNQPQHF. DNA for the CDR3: TGTGCCAGCAGCTTAGCGAGAGGGAATCAGCCCCAGCATTTT.

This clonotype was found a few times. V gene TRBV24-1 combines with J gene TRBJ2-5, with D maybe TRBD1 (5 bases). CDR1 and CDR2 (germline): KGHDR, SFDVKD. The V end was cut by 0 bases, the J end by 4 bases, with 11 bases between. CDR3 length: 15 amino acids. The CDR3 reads CATSDLGAGRETQYF. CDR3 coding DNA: TGTGCCACCAGTGATTTGGGGGCCGGTAGAGAGACCCAGTACTTC.

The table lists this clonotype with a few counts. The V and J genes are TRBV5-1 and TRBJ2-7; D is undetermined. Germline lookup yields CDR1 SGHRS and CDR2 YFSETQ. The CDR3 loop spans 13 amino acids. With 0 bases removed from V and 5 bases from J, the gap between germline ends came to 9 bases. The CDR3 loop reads CASSLGGSNEQYF. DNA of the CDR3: TGCGCCAGCAGCTTGGGGGGTTCCAACGAGCAGTACTTC.

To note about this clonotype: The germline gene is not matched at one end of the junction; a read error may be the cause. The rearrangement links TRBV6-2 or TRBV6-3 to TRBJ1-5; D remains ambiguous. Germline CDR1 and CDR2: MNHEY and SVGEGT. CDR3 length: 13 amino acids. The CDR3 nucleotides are TGTGCCAGCAGTTACTCAGGCAATCATCCCCAGCATTTT. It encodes CASSYSGNHPQHF.

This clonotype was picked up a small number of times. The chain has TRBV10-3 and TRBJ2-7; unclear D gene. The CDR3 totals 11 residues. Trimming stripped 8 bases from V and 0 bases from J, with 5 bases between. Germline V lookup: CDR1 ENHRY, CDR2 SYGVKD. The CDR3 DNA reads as TGTGCCATCTTCAACTCCTACGAGCAGTACTTC. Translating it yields CAIFNSYEQYF.

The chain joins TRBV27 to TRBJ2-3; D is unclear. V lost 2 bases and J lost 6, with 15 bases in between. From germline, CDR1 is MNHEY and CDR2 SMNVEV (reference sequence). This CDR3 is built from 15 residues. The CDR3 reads CASSLGVHARDTQYF. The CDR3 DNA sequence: TGTGCCAGCAGTTTAGGCGTCCATGCGAGGGATACGCAGTATTTT.

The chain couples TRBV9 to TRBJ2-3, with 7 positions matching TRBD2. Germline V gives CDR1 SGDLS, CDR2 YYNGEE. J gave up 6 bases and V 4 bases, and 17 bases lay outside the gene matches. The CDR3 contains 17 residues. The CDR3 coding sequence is TGTGCCAGCAGCCCCCCAAGGGCTAGCGGCCGTTCGGATACGCAGTATTTT. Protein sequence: CASSPPRASGRSDTQYF.

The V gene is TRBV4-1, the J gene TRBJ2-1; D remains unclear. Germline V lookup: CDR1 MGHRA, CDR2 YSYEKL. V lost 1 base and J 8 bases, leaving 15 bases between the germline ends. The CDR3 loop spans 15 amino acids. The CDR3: CASSQVSIRNDEQFF. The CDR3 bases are TGCGCCAGCAGCCAAGTCAGCATCCGAAATGATGAGCAGTTCTTC.

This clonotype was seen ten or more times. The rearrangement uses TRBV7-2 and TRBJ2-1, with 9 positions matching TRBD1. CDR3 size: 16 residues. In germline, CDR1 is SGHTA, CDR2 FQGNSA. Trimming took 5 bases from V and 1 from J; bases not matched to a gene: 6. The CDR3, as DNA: TGTGCCAGCAGCCTGTACAGGGGGCTGTCCTACAATGAGCAGTTCTTC. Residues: CASSLYRGLSYNEQFF.

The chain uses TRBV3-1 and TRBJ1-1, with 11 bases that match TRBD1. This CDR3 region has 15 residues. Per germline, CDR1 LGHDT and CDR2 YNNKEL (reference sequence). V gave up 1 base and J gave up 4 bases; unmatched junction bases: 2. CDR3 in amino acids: CASSQAGTGGTEAFF. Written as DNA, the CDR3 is TGTGCCAGCAGCCAAGCTGGGACAGGGGGCACTGAAGCTTTCTTT. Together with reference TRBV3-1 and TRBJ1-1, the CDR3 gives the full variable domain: DTAVSQTPKYLVTQMGNDKSIKCEQNLGHDTMYWYKQDSKKFLKIMFSYNNKELIINETVPNRFSPKSPDKAHLNLHINSLELGDSAVYFCASSQAGTGGTEAFFGQGTRLTVV.

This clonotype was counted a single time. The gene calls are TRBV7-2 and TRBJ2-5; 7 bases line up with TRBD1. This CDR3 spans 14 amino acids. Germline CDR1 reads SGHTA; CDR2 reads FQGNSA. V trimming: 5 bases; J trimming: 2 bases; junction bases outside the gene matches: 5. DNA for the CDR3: TGTGCCAGCAGCCGACAGGGTCAGCAAGAGACCCAGTACTTC. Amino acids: CASSRQGQQETQYF.

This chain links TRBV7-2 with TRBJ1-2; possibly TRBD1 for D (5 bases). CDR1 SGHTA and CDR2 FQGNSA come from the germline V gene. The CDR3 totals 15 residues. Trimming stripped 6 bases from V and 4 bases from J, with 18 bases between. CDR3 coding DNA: TGTGCCAGCAGAAGGCAAACAGGAGGCGGCTATGGCTACACCTTC. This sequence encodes CASRRQTGGGYGYTF.

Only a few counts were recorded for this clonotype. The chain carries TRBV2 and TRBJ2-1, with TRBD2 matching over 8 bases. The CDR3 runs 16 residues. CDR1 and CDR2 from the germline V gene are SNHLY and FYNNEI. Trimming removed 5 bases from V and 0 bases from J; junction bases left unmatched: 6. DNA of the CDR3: TGTGCCAGCAGTCGGGAGGGGTCGAGCTCCTACAATGAGCAGTTCTTC. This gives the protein CASSREGSSSYNEQFF.

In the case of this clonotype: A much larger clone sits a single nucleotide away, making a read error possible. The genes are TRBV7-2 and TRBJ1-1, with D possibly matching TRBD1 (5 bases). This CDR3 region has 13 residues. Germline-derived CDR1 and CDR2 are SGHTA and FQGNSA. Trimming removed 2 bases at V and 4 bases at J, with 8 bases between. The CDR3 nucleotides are TGTGCCAGCAGCTTATCAGGGCTCACTGAAGCTTTCTTT. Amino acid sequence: CASSLSGLTEAFF. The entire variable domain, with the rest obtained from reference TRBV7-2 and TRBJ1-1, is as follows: GAGVSQSPSNKVTEKGKDVELRCDPISGHTALYWYRQSLGQGLEFLIYFQGNSAPDKSGLPSDRFSAERTGGSVSTLTIQRTQQEDSAVYLCASSLSGLTEAFFGQGTRLTVV.

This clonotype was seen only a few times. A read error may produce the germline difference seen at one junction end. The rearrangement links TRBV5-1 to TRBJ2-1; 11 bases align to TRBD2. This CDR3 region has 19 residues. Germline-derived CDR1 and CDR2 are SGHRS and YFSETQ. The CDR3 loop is CASSLIPSGGPTSHNEQFF. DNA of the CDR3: TGCGCCAGCAGCTTAATTCCTAGCGGGGGGCCTACCTCCCACAATGAGCAGTTCTTC.

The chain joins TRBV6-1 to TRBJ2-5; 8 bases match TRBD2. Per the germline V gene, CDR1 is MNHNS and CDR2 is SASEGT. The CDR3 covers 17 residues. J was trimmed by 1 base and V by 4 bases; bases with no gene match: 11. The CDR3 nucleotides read TGTGCCAGCAGTGGAATCGGGGGGGGCTGGGGCCAAGAGACCCAGTACTTC. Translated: CASSGIGGGWGQETQYF.

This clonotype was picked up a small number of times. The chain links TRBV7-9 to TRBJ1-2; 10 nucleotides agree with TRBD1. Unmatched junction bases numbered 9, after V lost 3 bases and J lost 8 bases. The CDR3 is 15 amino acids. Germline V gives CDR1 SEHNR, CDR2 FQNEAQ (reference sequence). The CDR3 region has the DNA TGTGCCAGCAGCTTTTCCGGGACAGGGGTGGGCGGCTACACCTTC. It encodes CASSFSGTGVGGYTF.

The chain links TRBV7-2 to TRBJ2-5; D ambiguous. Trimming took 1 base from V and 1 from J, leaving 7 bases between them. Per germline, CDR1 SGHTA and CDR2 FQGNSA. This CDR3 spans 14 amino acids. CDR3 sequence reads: CASSLEWLQETQYF. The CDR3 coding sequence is TGTGCCAGCAGCTTAGAATGGCTCCAAGAGACCCAGTACTTC.

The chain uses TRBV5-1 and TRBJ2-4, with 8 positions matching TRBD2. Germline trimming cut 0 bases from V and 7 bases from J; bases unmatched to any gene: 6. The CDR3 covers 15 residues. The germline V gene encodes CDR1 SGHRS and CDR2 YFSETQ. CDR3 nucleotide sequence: TGCGCCAGCAGCTTGGAACTAGCGGACGGGAACATTCAGTACTTC. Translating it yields CASSLELADGNIQYF.